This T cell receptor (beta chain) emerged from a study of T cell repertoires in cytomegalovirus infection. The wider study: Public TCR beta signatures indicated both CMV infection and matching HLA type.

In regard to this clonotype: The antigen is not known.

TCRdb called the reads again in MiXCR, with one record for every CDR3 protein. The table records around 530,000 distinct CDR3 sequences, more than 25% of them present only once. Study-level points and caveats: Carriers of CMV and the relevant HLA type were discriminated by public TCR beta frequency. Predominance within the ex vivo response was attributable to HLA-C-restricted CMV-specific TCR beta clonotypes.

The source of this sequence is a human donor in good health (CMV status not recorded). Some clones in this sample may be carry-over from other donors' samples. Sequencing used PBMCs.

CDR3 loop: CASSSPHIRRHGFNQPQHF. CDR3 DNA: TGTGCCAGCAGCTCACCACATATACGCCGACACGGTTTCAATCAGCCCCAGCATTTT. The chain joins TRBV28 to TRBJ1-5; D gene uncertain. The CDR3 is 19 residues long. The germline V gene encodes CDR1 MDHEN and CDR2 SYDVKM. V was clipped by 6 bases and J by 3 bases, with 27 bases between them.